The 13 T cell receptor beta chains in this list originate from one sample, sequenced in a study of T cells in Graves' hyperthyroidism and ophthalmopathy. TCR beta CDR3 regions were amplified from RNA transcripts. When the TCR CDR3 underwent first-round RT-PCR, the HTBI primer set was used. In TCRdb, the multiplex PCR reads were re-called with MiXCR into one record per CDR3 protein. The sample contains 110,000 to 150,000 distinct CDR3 sequences, 22% of which appear only once. Sequencing was carried out using blood. The origin of the receptors is a woman between 50 and 59 years old with Graves' hyperthyroidism that later progressed to Graves' ophthalmopathy.

This clonotype came up many times. The V gene is TRBV30, the J gene TRBJ2-1; 15 nucleotides line up with TRBD2. Germline CDR1 GTSNPN, CDR2 SVGIG (reference sequence). After removal of 1 base from V and 7 bases from J, the junction contained 5 bases not matched to a gene. The CDR3 has 16 amino acids. The CDR3 DNA is TGTGCCTGGAGTGAACCGGGACTAGCGGGAGGAAATGAGCAGTTCTTC. It codes for CAWSEPGLAGGNEQFF. The entire variable domain, with the rest obtained from reference TRBV30 and TRBJ2-1, is as follows: SQTIHQWPATLVQPVGSPLSLECTVEGTSNPNLYWYRQAAGRGLQLLFYSVGIGQISSEVPQNLSASRPQDRQFILSSKKLLLSDSGFYLCAWSEPGLAGGNEQFFGPGTRLTVL.

This clonotype came up a few times. The chain has TRBV20-1 and TRBJ2-1; 13 bases align to TRBD2. CDR3 length: 14 amino acids. Germline CDR1 and CDR2: DFQATT and SNEGSKA (reference sequence). Losses at the gene ends were 5 bases for V and 10 bases for J; bases not matched to a gene: 8. The CDR3 loop is CSAFRTSGSLEQFF. CDR3 in DNA: TGCAGTGCTTTCCGGACTAGCGGGAGTCTAGAGCAGTTCTTC.

This clonotype was seen a handful of times. The V gene is TRBV12-3 or TRBV12-4, the J gene TRBJ2-7; D is possibly TRBD1 (6 bases). Trimming pared 3 bases from V and 3 bases from J, leaving 18 bases between. The CDR3 runs 16 residues. CDR3 loop: CASSFGSGVLYYEQYF. CDR3 nucleotides: TGTGCCAGCAGTTTTGGGTCAGGGGTGCTATACTACGAGCAGTACTTC.

This chain joins TRBV7-2 and TRBJ2-1; 8 bases are a match to TRBD2. The CDR3 is 14 amino acids. CDR1 and CDR2 (germline): SGHTA, FQGNSA. V trimming: 4 bases; J trimming: 7 bases; junction bases outside the gene matches: 6. This CDR3 reads CASSSGGVCNEQFF. For the CDR3, the DNA is TGTGCCAGCAGCTCCGGGGGGGTGTGTAATGAGCAGTTCTTC.

The chain has TRBV7-2 and TRBJ1-6; D is unresolved. From germline, CDR1 is SGHTA and CDR2 FQGNSA. V was clipped by 2 bases and J by 10 bases, with 15 bases between them. This CDR3 is built from 15 residues. This CDR3 reads CASSLIFQRGSPLHF. Here the CDR3 DNA reads TGTGCCAGCAGCTTAATCTTCCAGCGCGGCTCACCCCTCCACTTT.

This clonotype was seen repeatedly, ten times or more. V and J are TRBV12-3 or TRBV12-4 and TRBJ1-2; 10 nucleotides agree with TRBD1. The CDR3 covers 14 residues. The V and J ends lost 7 bases and 5 bases, in that order; junction bases with no gene match: 7. CDR3 coding DNA: TGTGCCAGCACCCGGGACAGGGGTGGTTATGGCTACACCTTC. Protein: CASTRDRGGYGYTF.

About this clonotype: A much larger clone lies a single base off, so this may be a read error. V and J are TRBV2 and TRBJ2-1; unclear D gene. The germline V and J ends were trimmed by 7 bases and 4 bases, with 5 bases remaining between them. Germline V gene lookup returns CDR1 SNHLY and CDR2 FYNNEI. The CDR3 has 11 residues. The CDR3 loop reads CASMRYNEQFF. DNA for the CDR3: TGTGCCAGCATGAGGTACAATGAGCAGTTCTTC.

This clonotype appeared many times. The V call is TRBV5-6, the J call TRBJ2-1, with D tentatively TRBD1 (6 bases). V lost 4 bases, J lost 3 bases, and 17 bases lay in between. CDR3 length equals 16 residues. Per the germline V gene, CDR1 is SGHDT and CDR2 is YYEEEE. CDR3 in amino acids: CASSRSTGEIYNEQFF. Here the CDR3 DNA reads TGTGCCAGCAGCCGATCGACAGGAGAAATCTACAATGAGCAGTTCTTC.

This clonotype was detected many times. The chain carries TRBV4-1 and TRBJ2-7; D unresolved. Trimming took off 1 base at V and 4 bases at J, with 5 bases between the two ends. Germline assignment: CDR1 MGHRA and CDR2 YSYEKL. The CDR3 has 12 residues. CDR3 nucleotides: TGCGCCAGCAGCCAAGTAGGTTACGAGCAGTACTTC. Encoded protein: CASSQVGYEQYF.

This clonotype was seen more than once but under ten times. The chain is built from TRBV30 and TRBJ2-6; TRBD2 agrees at 10 bases. The V gene's germline CDR1 is GTSNPN and CDR2 SVGIG (reference sequence). Trimming removed 5 bases from V and 0 bases from J; junction bases left unmatched: 4. The CDR3 covers 16 residues. The CDR3 loop reads CAWRSGGSSGANVLTF. The CDR3 DNA follows: TGTGCCTGGCGTAGCGGGGGGAGCTCTGGGGCCAACGTCCTGACTTTC.

In regard to this clonotype: At one end, the junction sequence differs from germline, possibly due to a read error. This rearrangement joins TRBV19 to TRBJ1-2; D remains unclear. CDR3 length equals 12 residues. Germline V lookup: CDR1 LNHDA, CDR2 SQIVND (reference sequence). The CDR3 DNA reads TGTGCCAGCAGTAGTCGGTCGTATGGCTACACCTTC. Translating it yields CASSSRSYGYTF.

In its sample, this clonotype was seen many times. V and J are TRBV5-8 and TRBJ2-7; D is perhaps TRBD1 (6 bases). The CDR3 consists of 14 residues. V lost 1 base and J lost 1, with 9 bases in between. In germline, CDR1 is SGHTS, CDR2 YDEGEE. The CDR3 region is CASSLQTGSYEQYF. The DNA for the CDR3 is TGTGCCAGCAGCTTGCAAACAGGGTCCTACGAGCAGTACTTC.

The chain employs TRBV6-1 and TRBJ2-3; 7 bases match TRBD1. Germline V gene lookup returns CDR1 MNHNS and CDR2 SASEGT. V gave up 8 bases and J gave up 2 bases; unmatched junction bases: 16. This CDR3 spans 17 amino acids. CDR3 nucleotide sequence: TGTGCCAGCTACAAAGGGAGCAGGGGGTATGACACAGATACGCAGTATTTT. Amino acid sequence: CASYKGSRGYDTDTQYF.